The next 29 T cell receptor beta chains were all read from a single sample in a study of OX40 agonist ivuxolimab in advanced cancers. Only in-frame clones appear in the TCRdb table, and some are missing; sequencing was by immunoSEQ multiplex PCR. The sample has approximately 52,000 clones; approximately 84% are singletons. Here the sequenced sample was CD4+ or CD8+ T cells sorted from blood, taken in a trial of the OX40 agonist ivuxolimab. The receptor set was obtained from an adult with an advanced solid tumor such as melanoma, head and neck, liver or kidney cancer.

This clone was seen a single time. The V and J genes are TRBV19 and TRBJ2-2; D unclear. This CDR3 is 14 amino acids long. V lost 3 bases and J lost 5, with 10 bases in between. Germline V CDR1 and CDR2: LNHDA, SQIVND (reference sequence). In DNA form, the CDR3 reads TGTGCCAGTAGTATCAGTTCGGGTACCGGGGAGCTGTTTTTT. It yields the protein CASSISSGTGELFF.

This sequence joins TRBV18 and TRBJ1-1; D gene unclear. The CDR3 covers 13 residues. Trimming took 3 bases from V and 0 from J, leaving 5 bases between them. CDR1 is KGHSH and CDR2 is LQKENI in the germline V gene. CDR3 in DNA: TGTGCCAGCTCACCGAATTTGAACACTGAAGCTTTCTTT. Translating it yields CASSPNLNTEAFF.

CDR3 residues: CASSPAGVARVSYNEQFF. The DNA for the CDR3 is TGTGCCAGCTCACCGGCCGGGGTAGCGCGTGTTTCCTACAATGAGCAGTTCTTC. The V call is TRBV18, the J call TRBJ2-1; perhaps TRBD2 as D (5 bases). Germline V gene lookup returns CDR1 KGHSH and CDR2 LQKENI. Trimming took 3 bases from V and 1 from J, leaving 19 bases between them. CDR3 length: 18 residues. The whole variable domain, remainder taken from reference TRBV18 and TRBJ2-1, is NAGVMQNPRHLVRRRGQEARLRCSPMKGHSHVYWYRQLPEEGLKFMVYLQKENIIDESGMPKERFSAEFPKEGPSILRIQQVVRGDSAAYFCASSPAGVARVSYNEQFFGPGTRLTVL.

The rearrangement uses TRBV18 and TRBJ2-3; possibly TRBD2 for D (5 bases). This CDR3 has 13 amino acids. The germline CDR1 and CDR2 sequences are KGHSH and LQKENI. The germline V and J ends were trimmed by 2 bases and 10 bases, with 13 bases remaining between them. The CDR3: CASSPAPGDPQYF. The CDR3 region has the DNA TGTGCCAGCTCACCAGCCCCCGGGGATCCGCAGTATTTT. Variable domain in full (rest from reference TRBV18 and TRBJ2-3): NAGVMQNPRHLVRRRGQEARLRCSPMKGHSHVYWYRQLPEEGLKFMVYLQKENIIDESGMPKERFSAEFPKEGPSILRIQQVVRGDSAAYFCASSPAPGDPQYFGPGTRLTVL.

The V and J genes are TRBV11-2 and TRBJ2-7; no firm D call. Germline assignment: CDR1 SGHAT and CDR2 FQNNGV. The CDR3 covers 13 residues. Trimming left V 0 bases short and J 3 bases short, with 6 bases between. CDR3 coding DNA: TGTGCCAGCAGCTTAGAGGCATACTACGAGCAGTACTTC. This codes for CASSLEAYYEQYF. The full variable domain, with the rest looked up from reference TRBV11-2 and TRBJ2-7, is EAGVAQSPRYKIIEKRQSVAFWCNPISGHATLYWYQQILGQGPKLLIQFQNNGVVDDSQLPKDRFSAERLKGVDSTLKIQPAKLEDSAVYLCASSLEAYYEQYFGPGTRLTVT.

The J gene is TRBJ2-1, the V gene TRBV11-3; no firm D call. V was clipped by 8 bases and J by 9 bases, with 20 bases between them. Germline V gives CDR1 SGHNT, CDR2 YENEEA. This CDR3 contains 14 residues. The chain's CDR3 is CASPGPPSIFEQFF. The CDR3 region has the DNA TGTGCCAGCCCGGGTCCGCCTAGTATTTTTGAGCAGTTCTTC.

The genes are TRBV10-3 and TRBJ1-6; D is ambiguous. V lost 6 bases to trimming and J lost 9 bases, with 15 bases between them. Germline V gene data show CDR1 as ENHRY and CDR2 as SYGVKD. The CDR3 consists of 14 residues. CDR3 nucleotides: TGTGCCATCAGCAGGACCGCAGCCATTTCACCCCTCCACTTT. It yields the protein CAISRTAAISPLHF.

This chain uses TRBV7-9 with TRBJ1-2; D not resolved. CDR3 size: 12 residues. Per germline, CDR1 SEHNR and CDR2 FQNEAQ (reference sequence). V was trimmed by 5 bases and J by 0 bases, leaving 4 bases between them. CDR3 in DNA: TGTGCCAGCAGCACAGCTAACTATGGCTACACCTTC. Residues: CASSTANYGYTF.

V is TRBV7-3 and J is TRBJ2-5, with D perhaps being TRBD1 or TRBD2 (5 bases each). The V gene's germline CDR1 is SGHTA and CDR2 FQGTGA. CDR3 length: 15 residues. Deletions cut 2 bases from V and 0 bases from J, with 10 bases between. The CDR3 sequence is CASSLGGRNQETQYF. The CDR3 DNA follows: TGTGCCAGCAGCTTAGGGGGTAGAAACCAAGAGACCCAGTACTTC.

The V call is TRBV18, the J call TRBJ2-1, with a weak D call TRBD2 (5 bases). The CDR3 is made up of 14 amino acids. Trimming took 6 bases from V and 5 from J, leaving 14 bases between them. Germline assignment: CDR1 KGHSH and CDR2 LQKENI. The CDR3: CASSLLHGDNEQFF. CDR3 nucleotide sequence: TGTGCCAGCTCTCTCCTCCACGGGGACAATGAGCAGTTCTTC.

The chain joins TRBV7-8 to TRBJ2-7; D remains ambiguous. V was trimmed by 4 bases and J by 2 bases, leaving 6 bases between them. The germline V gene has CDR1 SGHVS and CDR2 FQNEAQ. This CDR3 is built from 12 residues. CDR3 sequence (DNA): TGTGCCAGCAGCTCAGACCCCTACGAGCAGTACTTC. Its protein is CASSSDPYEQYF.

Worth noting for this clone: The identical CDR3 is also encoded by other nucleotide sequences in the sample. The chain joins TRBV7-9 to TRBJ2-3; 7 bases map to TRBD2. CDR1 is SEHNR, CDR2 FQNEAQ, per germline (reference sequence). CDR3 size: 14 residues. J was trimmed by 6 bases and V by 4 bases; bases with no gene match: 7. The CDR3 reads CASSSGLGWDTQYF. The CDR3 region has the DNA TGTGCCAGCAGCTCCGGACTAGGATGGGATACGCAGTATTTT.

This clone was seen a single time. This chain joins TRBV4-1 and TRBJ2-2, with 10 bases matching TRBD1. The ends lost 2 bases at V and 3 bases at J; junction bases unmatched: 9. Germline V gene data show CDR1 as MGHRA and CDR2 as YSYEKL. This CDR3 has 18 amino acids. CDR3 residues: CASSQLSGGTGDTGELFF. CDR3 in DNA: TGCGCCAGCAGCCAACTCTCGGGGGGGACAGGGGACACCGGGGAGCTGTTTTTT.

In DNA form, the CDR3 reads TGTGCCAGCAGCCAAGATCCAGGAAGGCGGGGGGACACCGGGGAGCTGTTTTTT. It is translated as CASSQDPGRRGDTGELFF. The chain uses TRBV4-2 and TRBJ2-2, with TRBD2 matching 8 bases. V was clipped by 0 bases and J by 3 bases; unmatched bases: 9. Per the germline V gene, CDR1 is LGHNA and CDR2 is YNFKEQ. There are 18 residues in the CDR3.

This sequence joins TRBV7-2 and TRBJ2-5; D is possibly TRBD2 (6 bases). Looked up from germline, CDR1 is SGHTA and CDR2 is FQGNSA. This CDR3 has 14 amino acids. Trimming shortened V by 4 bases and J by 0 bases, and 9 bases separated the two germline ends. For the CDR3, the DNA is TGTGCCAGCAGCTGGGGGACTCACCAAGAGACCCAGTACTTC. Translation gives CASSWGTHQETQYF.

In its sample, this clone was seen once. A read error may account for a junction end that differs from germline. The chain employs TRBV7-7 and TRBJ1-2, with a possible D match to TRBD1 (6 bases). CDR3 length: 14 residues. CDR1 is SSHAT, CDR2 FNYEAQ, per germline (reference sequence). The CDR3 reads CASSLDYRVAGYTF. As DNA, the CDR3 is TGTGCTAGCAGCTTAGACTACAGGGTTGCGGGCTACACCTTC.

The genes are TRBV5-1 and TRBJ2-7, with no clear D. This CDR3 has 12 amino acids. Germline CDR1 reads SGHRS; CDR2 reads YFSETQ. Between the trimmed V and J ends, which lost 4 bases and 1 base, there was a span of 6 bases. The CDR3 sequence: CASSGRSYEQYF. The CDR3 coding sequence is TGCGCCAGCAGCGGTCGGTCCTACGAGCAGTACTTC.

This clone was detected a few times. The gene calls are TRBV10-3 and TRBJ1-6; perhaps TRBD1 as D (5 bases). Germline CDR1 ENHRY, CDR2 SYGVKD. The length of the CDR3 is 15 residues. Trimming shortened V by 4 bases and J by 7 bases, and 14 bases separated the two germline ends. CDR3 coding DNA: TGTGCCATCAGTGGTCAGGGAAAAGGGAATTCACCCCTCCACTTT. This translates into CAISGQGKGNSPLHF.

The chain's CDR3 is CASSIQGAGTEEQYF. In nucleotides, the CDR3 is TGTGCCAGTAGTATACAGGGGGCCGGGACCGAAGAGCAGTACTTC. The chain couples TRBV19 to TRBJ2-7, with 8 bases aligning to TRBD1. The CDR3 spans 15 residues. CDR1 is LNHDA and CDR2 is SQIVND in the germline V gene (reference sequence). The ends lost 2 bases at V and 7 bases at J; junction bases unmatched: 10.

This chain uses TRBV5-6 with TRBJ2-6; 12 positions agree with TRBD1. CDR3 length equals 19 residues. Germline V gene sequence: CDR1 SGHDT, CDR2 YYEEEE. V gave up 1 base and J gave up 4 bases; unmatched junction bases: 9. CDR3 bases: TGTGCCAGCAGCTTGCGCTTCGGGACAGGGGGCTTCGGGGCCAACGTCCTGACTTTC. This gives the protein CASSLRFGTGGFGANVLTF.

V gene TRBV10-3 combines with J gene TRBJ2-1, with D possibly called TRBD1 or TRBD2 (5 bases each). V was pared by 6 bases and J by 5 bases, with 20 bases between. Per germline, CDR1 ENHRY and CDR2 SYGVKD. This CDR3 contains 16 residues. The CDR3 region is CAISFRDALQNNEQFF. The CDR3 region has the DNA TGTGCCATCAGCTTCCGGGACGCCTTACAAAACAATGAGCAGTTCTTC.

This chain uses TRBV27 with TRBJ2-1; 16 bases are a match to TRBD2. This CDR3 contains 18 residues. From germline, CDR1 is MNHEY and CDR2 SMNVEV (reference sequence). V trimming: 3 bases; J trimming: 1 base; junction bases outside the gene matches: 3. This CDR3 is CASSLGLAGGLSYNEQFF. CDR3 DNA: TGTGCCAGCAGTTTGGGACTAGCGGGGGGGCTATCCTACAATGAGCAGTTCTTC.

This clone occurred a few times. CDR3 sequence (DNA): TGCAGCGCGTTATTGAACACTGAAGCTTTCTTT. Translation: CSALLNTEAFF. The rearrangement joins TRBV29-1 to TRBJ1-1; no firm D call. The CDR3 consists of 11 residues. CDR1 SQVTM and CDR2 ANQGSEA come from the germline V gene. Deletions cut 7 bases from V and 0 bases from J, with 6 bases between.

The gene calls are TRBV4-1 and TRBJ2-2; 9 positions match TRBD2. V lost 4 bases to trimming and J lost 4 bases; unmatched junction nucleotides: 4. CDR3 length equals 15 residues. Germline V gives CDR1 MGHRA, CDR2 YSYEKL. This chain's CDR3 is CASSLGLALTGELFF. CDR3 coding DNA: TGCGCCAGCAGCCTCGGACTAGCGCTCACCGGGGAGCTGTTTTTT.

This chain links TRBV19 with TRBJ2-1; D uncertain. CDR1 is LNHDA and CDR2 is SQIVND in the germline V gene (reference sequence). The ends were cut back, 5 bases at V and 5 bases at J, with 22 bases in the middle. CDR3 length equals 17 residues. The CDR3 sequence: CASSPSERVSVDNEQFF. The CDR3 DNA is TGTGCCAGTAGTCCGTCGGAAAGGGTCAGTGTGGACAATGAGCAGTTCTTC.

This clone was counted a single time. The DNA of the CDR3 is TGTGCCAGCAGCGTAGTTCCTTATGGAGAGCAGTACTTC. This gives the protein CASSVVPYGEQYF. This sequence joins TRBV9 and TRBJ2-7; D remains unclear. The V end was cut by 0 bases, the J end by 7 bases, with 11 bases between. Germline CDR1 reads SGDLS; CDR2 reads YYNGEE. This CDR3 comprises 13 residues.

As to this clone: Its ends do not fully match the called genes, so a read error is possible. The J gene is TRBJ1-2, the V gene TRBV9; 7 bases fit TRBD1. Germline V gives CDR1 SGDLS, CDR2 YYNGEE. The CDR3 loop spans 16 amino acids. The CDR3: CASTVGDRASNYGYTF. The CDR3 DNA reads TGTGCCAGCACCGTAGGAGACAGGGCTTCTAACTATGGCTACACCTTC.

In DNA, the CDR3 is TGTGCCAGCAGCGCTTGGGGACACTTGAACACTGAAGCTTTCTTT. It yields the protein CASSAWGHLNTEAFF. The chain couples TRBV5-6 to TRBJ1-1; weak D call: TRBD1 (6 bases). The CDR3 consists of 15 residues. The V and J ends lost 4 bases and 0 bases respectively, with 13 bases between them. Germline CDR1 and CDR2: SGHDT and YYEEEE.

This chain links TRBV5-6 with TRBJ1-4, with TRBD1 identical over 8 bases. The ends lost 3 bases at V and 0 bases at J; junction bases unmatched: 10. Germline V gives CDR1 SGHDT, CDR2 YYEEEE. The CDR3 is 18 amino acids. CDR3 coding DNA: TGTGCCAGCAGCTGGGGACAGGCCTACCGATCAACTAATGAAAAACTGTTTTTT. Its protein product is CASSWGQAYRSTNEKLFF. The complete variable domain, with remaining parts taken from reference TRBV5-6 and TRBJ1-4, reads DAGVTQSPTHLIKTRGQQVTLRCSPKSGHDTVSWYQQALGQGPQFIFQYYEEEERQRGNFPDRFSGHQFPNYSSELNVNALLLGDSALYLCASSWGQAYRSTNEKLFFGSGTQLSVL.